The 25 T cell receptor beta chains below come from one sample, sequenced in a study of OX40 agonist ivuxolimab in advanced cancers. Using immunoSEQ multiplex PCR, the repertoire was profiled, and TCRdb retains in-frame clones only, with some absent. This sample yields around 69,000 clones, of which 65% to 90% are seen a single time; less than 4% belongs to the top ten. This sample comprised CD4+ or CD8+ T cells sorted from blood, obtained in a trial of the OX40 agonist ivuxolimab. The receptors come from an adult with an advanced solid tumor such as melanoma, head and neck, liver or kidney cancer.

The rearrangement links TRBV28 to TRBJ2-2; TRBD1 matches 7 bases. Germline V gene data show CDR1 as MDHEN and CDR2 as SYDVKM. This CDR3 contains 13 residues. Trimming at V came to 10 bases and at J to 3 bases, leaving 5 bases not matched to a gene. The CDR3 region has the DNA TGTGCCAACCAGCAGGGGGACACCGGGGAGCTGTTTTTT. As protein: CANQQGDTGELFF.

The rearrangement uses TRBV7-9 and TRBJ2-2, with 7 bases that match TRBD1. The CDR3 loop spans 18 amino acids. CDR1 and CDR2 (germline): SEHNR, FQNEAQ (reference sequence). J gave up 2 bases and V 2 bases, and 11 bases lay outside the gene matches. The CDR3 reads CASSLRWYGTDNTGELFF. The CDR3 region has the DNA TGTGCCAGCAGCTTACGTTGGTATGGGACAGACAACACCGGGGAGCTGTTTTTT.

V gene TRBV9 combines with J gene TRBJ1-5; D remains unclear. The ends were cut back, 0 bases at V and 0 bases at J, with 7 bases in the middle. The CDR3 consists of 15 residues. Germline V lookup: CDR1 SGDLS, CDR2 YYNGEE. CDR3 in DNA: TGTGCCAGCAGCGTAGGACTTTCTAGCAATCAGCCCCAGCATTTT. Protein product: CASSVGLSSNQPQHF.

This chain uses TRBV11-2 with TRBJ1-1, with a possible D match to TRBD1 (5 bases). Trimming pared 4 bases from V and 4 bases from J, leaving 22 bases between. Germline lookup yields CDR1 SGHAT and CDR2 FQNNGV. This CDR3 spans 17 amino acids. Here the CDR3 reads CASSSRRTFGGGTEAFF. In nucleotides, the CDR3 is TGTGCCAGCAGCTCCCGTCGGACTTTTGGTGGGGGCACTGAAGCTTTCTTT.

The V gene is TRBV30, the J gene TRBJ1-4; D unresolved. The CDR3 consists of 13 residues. Germline loops: CDR1 GTSNPN, CDR2 SVGIG (reference sequence). Trimming stripped 1 base from V and 5 bases from J, with 8 bases between. CDR3 bases: TGTGCCTGGAGTGGAGGACTGAATGAAAAACTGTTTTTT. It yields the protein CAWSGGLNEKLFF.

V gene TRBV11-2 combines with J gene TRBJ1-2; D call uncertain. The V and J ends lost 0 bases and 2 bases respectively, with 13 bases between them. Germline-derived CDR1 and CDR2 are SGHAT and FQNNGV. The length of the CDR3 is 16 residues. DNA for the CDR3: TGTGCCAGCAGCTTAGATGTGAGAAGGGAGAACTATGGCTACACCTTC. Its protein is CASSLDVRRENYGYTF.

V is TRBV11-2 and J is TRBJ1-1; 8 bases line up with TRBD1. Germline V lookup: CDR1 SGHAT, CDR2 FQNNGV. This CDR3 is 14 amino acids long. V dropped 2 bases and J dropped 4; count of bases not matched to a gene: 3. The CDR3 DNA is TGTGCCAGCAGCTTACAGGGGGCGGTCACTGAAGCTTTCTTT. This codes for CASSLQGAVTEAFF.

The rearrangement links TRBV5-8 to TRBJ1-1; D is perhaps TRBD1 (5 bases). CDR1 and CDR2 (germline): SGHTS, YDEGEE. CDR3 length: 14 amino acids. V lost 4 bases and J 1 base, leaving 11 bases between the germline ends. The CDR3 spells CASSHPGRNTEAFF. The DNA for the CDR3 is TGTGCCAGCAGCCACCCGGGACGGAACACTGAAGCTTTCTTT.

Comment on this clone: This CDR3 is also generated by other DNA sequences in the sample. The chain is built from TRBV5-1 and TRBJ2-1; D is unclear. This CDR3 has 11 residues. V was clipped by 0 bases and J by 8 bases, with 3 bases between them. Germline V lookup: CDR1 SGHRS, CDR2 YFSETQ. CDR3: CASSLEYEQFF. CDR3 nucleotides: TGCGCCAGCAGCTTGGAATATGAGCAGTTCTTC.

The V gene is TRBV27, the J gene TRBJ2-7, with 9 bases fitting TRBD2. CDR3 length: 17 amino acids. Germline assignment: CDR1 MNHEY and CDR2 SMNVEV (reference sequence). Trimming at V came to 3 bases and at J to 4 bases, leaving 13 bases not matched to a gene. In nucleotides, the CDR3 is TGTGCCAGCAGTTTCAGAGCGTATAGCGGGAGTAGGTACGAGCAGTACTTC. This gives the protein CASSFRAYSGSRYEQYF.

The rearrangement joins TRBV30 to TRBJ1-5; possibly TRBD1 for D (6 bases). Trimming stripped 8 bases from V and 5 bases from J, with 16 bases between. Germline V CDR1 and CDR2: GTSNPN, SVGIG (reference sequence). This CDR3 is 13 amino acids long. CDR3 sequence (DNA): TGTGCCGCCCGGACAGTTAGGGATCAGCCCCAGCATTTT. Its translation is CAARTVRDQPQHF.

The rearrangement links TRBV6-5 to TRBJ2-1, with 8 bases identical to TRBD1. CDR3 size: 16 residues. Germline trimming cut 0 bases from V and 4 bases from J; bases unmatched to any gene: 5. The V gene's germline CDR1 is MNHEY and CDR2 SVGAGI. The CDR3 reads CASSYSGRGLYNEQFF. CDR3 sequence (DNA): TGTGCCAGCAGTTACTCCGGCAGGGGGCTTTACAATGAGCAGTTCTTC.

The genes are TRBV18 and TRBJ2-3; D remains ambiguous. The V gene's germline CDR1 is KGHSH and CDR2 LQKENI. The CDR3 is 16 residues long. V gave up 6 bases and J gave up 3 bases, with 19 bases separating them. In DNA form, the CDR3 reads TGTGCCAGCTCCCAACGGCAGCGCGGTGGGACAGATACGCAGTATTTT. Residues: CASSQRQRGGTDTQYF.

CDR3 loop: CASSPGLAQETQYF. CDR3 nucleotides: TGTGCCAGCAGCCCGGGACTAGCGCAAGAGACCCAGTACTTC. The chain is built from TRBV4-2 and TRBJ2-5; 10 positions agree with TRBD2. This CDR3 has 14 residues. J gave up 2 bases and V 4 bases, and 1 base lay outside the gene matches. Germline assignment: CDR1 LGHNA and CDR2 YNFKEQ.

This clone has only a few counts. Compared with germline, one end of the junction differs, possibly owing to a read error. This chain connects TRBV11-1 to TRBJ1-3; a weak D match, TRBD1 (6 bases). In germline, CDR1 is SGHAT, CDR2 FQDESV (reference sequence). The CDR3 length is 11 residues. The CDR3 spells CASSSGQRINF. The CDR3, as DNA: TGTGCCAGCAGTTCAGGACAGAGGATAAATTTT.

V is TRBV5-1 and J is TRBJ1-3; D possibly corresponds to TRBD1 (5 bases). The CDR3 spans 14 residues. Per the germline V gene, CDR1 is SGHRS and CDR2 is YFSETQ. Trimming removed 4 bases from V and 1 base from J, with 9 bases in between. The DNA for the CDR3 is TGCGCCAGCAGCCCGGCAGGGTCTGGAAACACCATATATTTT. Its protein product is CASSPAGSGNTIYF.

This sequence joins TRBV11-3 and TRBJ1-1, with 7 bases that match TRBD1. Germline-derived CDR1 and CDR2 are SGHNT and YENEEA. This CDR3 has 15 residues. The V and J ends lost 0 bases and 2 bases, in that order; junction bases with no gene match: 3. Written as DNA, the CDR3 is TGTGCCAGCAGCTTAGAGCCAGGGGGAAACACTGAAGCTTTCTTT. Translation gives CASSLEPGGNTEAFF.

This clone occurred once. The CDR3 DNA is TGTGCCAGCAGCTTTGTTGGCGGGACAGGGGGCAAGAATGAAGCTTTCTTT. Amino acids: CASSFVGGTGGKNEAFF. The chain carries TRBV7-9 and TRBJ1-1, with 12 bases fitting TRBD1. The J segment lost 7 bases and the V segment lost 3 bases, leaving 12 bases of the junction unmatched. The germline V gene encodes CDR1 SEHNR and CDR2 FQNEAQ (reference sequence). The CDR3 is 17 residues long.

The genes are TRBV6-6 and TRBJ1-1; D unclear. The CDR3 sequence is 14 residues long. V lost 2 bases to trimming and J lost 1 base, with 8 bases between them. Per the germline V gene, CDR1 is MNHNY and CDR2 is SVGAGI (reference sequence). The CDR3 sequence: CASSYPSRNTEAFF. DNA of the CDR3: TGTGCCAGCAGTTACCCATCAAGGAACACTGAAGCTTTCTTT.

This chain uses TRBV7-3 with TRBJ1-6, with TRBD1 matching over 11 bases. CDR1 is SGHTA and CDR2 is FQGTGA in the germline V gene. Trimming removed 0 bases from V and 11 bases from J; junction bases left unmatched: 3. CDR3 length: 15 residues. The CDR3 nucleotides read TGTGCCAGCAGCTTAACCGGGACAGGGGGGCCACCCCTCCACTTT. Translating gives CASSLTGTGGPPLHF.

The V gene is TRBV27, the J gene TRBJ1-2; 8 positions agree with TRBD1. This CDR3 spans 15 amino acids. The ends lost 3 bases at V and 4 bases at J; junction bases unmatched: 7. Germline V CDR1 and CDR2: MNHEY, SMNVEV (reference sequence). In nucleotides, the CDR3 is TGTGCCAGCAGTTTTACCGGGACAGGCGGCTATGGCTACACCTTC. This codes for CASSFTGTGGYGYTF.

This rearrangement joins TRBV18 to TRBJ2-1; the D is unclear. Per germline, CDR1 KGHSH and CDR2 LQKENI. The CDR3 is 15 residues long. Trimming took 0 bases from V and 0 from J, leaving 6 bases between them. This chain's CDR3 is CASSPPIGSYNEQFF. CDR3 nucleotides: TGTGCCAGCTCACCACCGATAGGCTCCTACAATGAGCAGTTCTTC.

The sample holds a few counts of this clone. The V gene is TRBV4-2, the J gene TRBJ2-1; D gene ambiguous. The germline V and J ends were trimmed by 0 bases and 10 bases, with 10 bases remaining between them. This CDR3 region has 13 residues. The germline CDR1 and CDR2 sequences are LGHNA and YNFKEQ. CDR3 sequence: CASSQDLEREQFF. In DNA, the CDR3 is TGTGCCAGCAGCCAAGATCTGGAACGGGAGCAGTTCTTC.

The genes are TRBV5-5 and TRBJ1-1; D gene uncertain. CDR1 SGHKS and CDR2 YYEKEE come from the germline V gene (reference sequence). The CDR3 contains 13 residues. Trimming left V 4 bases short and J 11 bases short, with 18 bases between. The CDR3 spells CASSLKAGIRAFF. The CDR3 DNA sequence: TGTGCCAGCAGCCTAAAAGCAGGAATCCGGGCTTTCTTT.

The chain is built from TRBV15 and TRBJ2-5, with D unresolved. From germline, CDR1 is LNHNV and CDR2 YYDKDF (reference sequence). Trimming left V 2 bases short and J 3 bases short, with 4 bases between. The CDR3 is made up of 12 amino acids. In DNA, the CDR3 is TGTGCCACCAGCAGACAGAAAGAGACCCAGTACTTC. The encoded protein is CATSRQKETQYF.